The source of this T cell receptor (beta chain) is a study of T cell repertoires in cytomegalovirus infection. As for the study in general: Public TCR beta signatures marked donors with CMV infection and the matching HLA.

The CDR3 runs to 13 residues. The germline CDR1 and CDR2 sequences are SEHNR and FQNEAQ (reference sequence). V lost 6 bases and J lost 1, with 9 bases in between. The sample holds many counts of this clonotype. No antigen is known for it. TCRdb called the reads again in MiXCR, with one record for every CDR3 protein. The sample records about 310,000 distinct CDR3 sequences, roughly a sixth being singletons. Study-wide results and limits: There were carriers of CMV plus the relevant HLA, and cumulative public TCR beta family frequency identified them.

The clonotype was recovered from a human donor in good health (CMV status not recorded). Some clones in this sample may be carry-over from other donors' samples. Material: PBMCs. The genes are TRBV7-9 and TRBJ1-1, with D unclear. In DNA form, the CDR3 reads TGTGCCAGCAGTCTTGGAGCGAACACTGAAGCTTTCTTT. Translating it yields CASSLGANTEAFF.